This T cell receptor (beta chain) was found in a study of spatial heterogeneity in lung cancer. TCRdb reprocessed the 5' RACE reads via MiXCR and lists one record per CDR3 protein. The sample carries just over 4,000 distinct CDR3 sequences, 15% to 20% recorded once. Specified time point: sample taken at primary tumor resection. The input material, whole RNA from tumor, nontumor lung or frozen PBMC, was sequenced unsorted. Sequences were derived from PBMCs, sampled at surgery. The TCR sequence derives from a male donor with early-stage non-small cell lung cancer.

The CDR3, as DNA: TGTGCCAGCAGCCTCGGACTAGCGGGGGCCTACGAGCAGTACTTC. Protein sequence: CASSLGLAGAYEQYF. The chain has TRBV14 and TRBJ2-7; 13 nucleotides align to TRBD2. The CDR3 loop spans 15 amino acids. V was pared by 4 bases and J by 2 bases, with 2 bases of the junction left unmatched. Germline CDR1 SGHDN, CDR2 FVKESK. The variable domain in full, completed from reference TRBV14 and TRBJ2-7, reads EAGVTQFPSHSVIEKGQTVTLRCDPISGHDNLYWYRRVMGKEIKFLLHFVKESKQDESGMPNNRFLAERTGGTYSTLKVQPAELEDSGVYFCASSLGLAGAYEQYFGPGTRLTVT.